Reported below is one T cell receptor beta chain. Under the authors' procedure: Estimation of nucleated cell counts relied on the amplification of reference gene primers. TCRdb keeps only in-frame clones here, not all; method: immunoSEQ multiplex PCR. The V and J calls and clone size were taken over from that table, and D and trimming were inferred from the DNA. The sample consists of around 250,000 clones, roughly 85% of them appearing once. This sample was taken from a study of blood T cell repertoires in COVID-19. Overall study context: From the United States, Italy and Spain came samples of acute and convalescent COVID-19. PBMCs, B-cell-depleted T cells, or T cells were the source of the cDNA or gDNA that made up the material.

This sequence originates from a woman between 18 and 30 years old with acute or convalescent COVID-19. The sequenced sample was peripheral blood.

The CDR3 reads CASSAPGTEAFF. Written as DNA, the CDR3 is TGTGCCAGCAGCGCCCCAGGCACTGAAGCTTTCTTT. This rearrangement joins TRBV28 to TRBJ1-1; no firm D call. Germline lookup yields CDR1 MDHEN and CDR2 SYDVKM. The CDR3 extends over 12 amino acids. V lost 6 bases to trimming and J lost 4 bases, with 9 bases between them.